Listed here is a single T cell receptor beta chain. The sample is drawn from a study of T cell responses to AZD1222 COVID-19 vaccine. TCRdb keeps only in-frame clones here, not all; method: immunoSEQ multiplex PCR. The table shows roughly 120,000 clones, with around 87% occurring only once. This TCR was sampled from an adult who received the AZD1222 COVID-19 vaccine. This sample comprised peripheral blood, obtained 28 days after the second AZD1222 dose.

CDR3 amino acids: CATQPGTDSNEQFF. In nucleotides, the CDR3 is TGTGCCACCCAACCCGGGACTGACTCCAATGAGCAGTTCTTC. The rearrangement links TRBV10-3 to TRBJ2-1; a weak D match, TRBD2 (6 bases). Trimming stripped 10 bases from V and 6 bases from J, with 19 bases between. Germline loops: CDR1 ENHRY, CDR2 SYGVKD. The CDR3 has 14 amino acids.